This T cell receptor (beta chain) was recovered during a study of blood T cell repertoires in COVID-19. Overall study: T cells, B-cell-depleted T cells, or PBMCs supplied cDNA or gDNA.

Per the study methods: Amplified reference gene primers provided the basis for estimating nucleated cell counts. Assay used: immunoSEQ multiplex PCR; TCRdb lists only in-frame clones, some missing. Clonal size and the V and J genes are those of that table, whereas D and trimming came from the DNA. The sample gives about 210,000 clones, 70% to 90% of which show up once; approximately 8% is in the top ten. This clone was detected only once. This CDR3 has 13 amino acids. The V gene's germline CDR1 is SGHTA and CDR2 FQGNSA. Trimming took off 4 bases at V and 5 bases at J, with 11 bases between the two ends.

Sequences were obtained from peripheral blood. This chain joins TRBV7-2 and TRBJ1-1, with a tentative D call TRBD1 (6 bases). The receptor's source is a woman aged 45-65 years with active or convalescent COVID-19. The CDR3, as DNA: TGTGCCAGCAGCTGGAACAGGGAGACTGAAGCTTTCTTT. This codes for CASSWNRETEAFF.